This T cell receptor beta chain was obtained from a study of cytomegalovirus exposure and HLA in healthy donors. Regarding the study as a whole: Versus the approximately 700-donor mean, an Asian-associated ancestry cluster reportedly showed fewer N-insertions in a later analysis.

In the PCR, 60 Vbeta and 13 Jbeta primers were used. The method was immunoSEQ multiplex PCR; TCRdb's version includes in-frame clones alone and lacks a portion of them. The sample includes 210,000 or so clones, about 80% seen only once; the top ten take under 0.8%. With regard to this clone: What it recognizes is unknown.

CDR1 MNHEY and CDR2 SMNVEV come from the germline V gene (reference sequence). The CDR3 runs 14 residues. Trimming left V 4 bases short and J 7 bases short, with 16 bases between. This receptor was obtained from a man aged 18 to 30 in good health and CMV-seronegative. Specimen: PBMCs. The chain is built from TRBV27 and TRBJ2-5; D perhaps matches TRBD1 (6 bases). The DNA of the CDR3 is TGTGCCAGCAGTTACACAGGGAGCATTGGGACCCAGTACTTC. Its translation: CASSYTGSIGTQYF.